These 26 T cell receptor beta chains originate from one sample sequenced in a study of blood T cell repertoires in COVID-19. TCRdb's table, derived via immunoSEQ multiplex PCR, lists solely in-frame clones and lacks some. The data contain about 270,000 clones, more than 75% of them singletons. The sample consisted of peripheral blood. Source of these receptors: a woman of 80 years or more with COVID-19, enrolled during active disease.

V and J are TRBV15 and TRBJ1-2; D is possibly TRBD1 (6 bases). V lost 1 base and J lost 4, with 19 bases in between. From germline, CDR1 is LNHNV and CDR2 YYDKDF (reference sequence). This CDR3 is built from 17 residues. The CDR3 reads CATSRAQGGMTSYGYTF. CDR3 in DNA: TGTGCCACCAGCAGAGCACAGGGTGGGATGACAAGCTATGGCTACACCTTC.

The CDR3 nucleotides are TGTGCCAGCAGTTTAGAGGGCAGGCCCCAGCATTTT. This codes for CASSLEGRPQHF. V is TRBV28 and J is TRBJ1-5; unclear D gene. This CDR3 has 12 residues. Germline V gene data show CDR1 as MDHEN and CDR2 as SYDVKM. The V end lost 2 bases, the J end lost 9 bases, and 8 bases lay between the germline ends.

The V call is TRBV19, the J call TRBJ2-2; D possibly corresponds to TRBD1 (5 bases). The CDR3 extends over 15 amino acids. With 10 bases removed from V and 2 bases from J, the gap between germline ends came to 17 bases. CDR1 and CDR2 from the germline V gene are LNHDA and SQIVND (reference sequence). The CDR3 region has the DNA TGTGCCACCCCAATGGGCAGGGATAACACCGGGGAGCTGTTTTTT. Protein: CATPMGRDNTGELFF.

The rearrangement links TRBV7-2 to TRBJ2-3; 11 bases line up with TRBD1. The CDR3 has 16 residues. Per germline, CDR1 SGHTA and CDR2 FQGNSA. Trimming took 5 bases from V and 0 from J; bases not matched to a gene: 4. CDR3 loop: CASSIGTGGSTDTQYF. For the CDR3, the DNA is TGTGCCAGCAGCATTGGGACAGGGGGTAGCACAGATACGCAGTATTTT.

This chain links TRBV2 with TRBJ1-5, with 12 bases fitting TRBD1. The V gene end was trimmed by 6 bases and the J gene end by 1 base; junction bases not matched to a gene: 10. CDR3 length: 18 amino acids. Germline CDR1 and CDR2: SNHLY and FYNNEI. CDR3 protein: CASSPGTGGSESNQPQHF. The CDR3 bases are TGTGCCAGCAGCCCCGGGACAGGGGGCTCCGAAAGCAATCAGCCCCAGCATTTT.

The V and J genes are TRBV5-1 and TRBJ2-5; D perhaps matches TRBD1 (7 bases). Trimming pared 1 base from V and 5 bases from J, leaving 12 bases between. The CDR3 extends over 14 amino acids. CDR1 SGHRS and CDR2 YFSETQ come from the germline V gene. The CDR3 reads CASSLSGGWETQYF. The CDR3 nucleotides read TGCGCCAGCAGCTTGTCAGGGGGGTGGGAGACCCAGTACTTC. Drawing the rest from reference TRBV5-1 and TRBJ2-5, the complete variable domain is KAGVTQTPRYLIKTRGQQVTLSCSPISGHRSVSWYQQTPGQGLQFLFEYFSETQRNKGNFPGRFSGRQFSNSRSEMNVSTLELGDSALYLCASSLSGGWETQYFGPGTRLLVL.

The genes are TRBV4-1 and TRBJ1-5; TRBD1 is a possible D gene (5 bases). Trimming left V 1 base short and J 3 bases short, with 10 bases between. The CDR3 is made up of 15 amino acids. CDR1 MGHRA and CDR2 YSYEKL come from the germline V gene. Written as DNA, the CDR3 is TGCGCCAGCAGCCAAGTATCAGGGCTCAATCAGCCCCAGCATTTT. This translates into CASSQVSGLNQPQHF.

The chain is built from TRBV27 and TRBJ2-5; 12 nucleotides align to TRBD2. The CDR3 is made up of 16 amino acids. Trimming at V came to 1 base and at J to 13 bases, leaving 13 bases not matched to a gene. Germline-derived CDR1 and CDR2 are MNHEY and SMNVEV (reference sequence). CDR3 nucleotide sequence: TGTGCCAGCAGTTTATTCCCCCCGGCTAGCGGGGGGGCACCGTACTTC. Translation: CASSLFPPASGGAPYF.

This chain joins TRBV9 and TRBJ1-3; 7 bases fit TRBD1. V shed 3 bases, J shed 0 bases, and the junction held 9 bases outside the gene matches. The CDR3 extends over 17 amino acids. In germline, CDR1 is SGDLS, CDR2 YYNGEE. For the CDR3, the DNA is TGTGCCAGCAGCGCCGCAGGGGGAGTTGCCTCTGGAAACACCATATATTTT. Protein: CASSAAGGVASGNTIYF.

Written as DNA, the CDR3 is TGTGCCAGCAGCGAGCCGGGACAGGGGATTGAGACCCAGTACTTC. Protein: CASSEPGQGIETQYF. V is TRBV9 and J is TRBJ2-5; 10 bases line up with TRBD1. This CDR3 is built from 15 residues. Per the germline V gene, CDR1 is SGDLS and CDR2 is YYNGEE. The junction had 7 bases not matched to a gene; V was cut back by 3 bases and J by 5 bases.

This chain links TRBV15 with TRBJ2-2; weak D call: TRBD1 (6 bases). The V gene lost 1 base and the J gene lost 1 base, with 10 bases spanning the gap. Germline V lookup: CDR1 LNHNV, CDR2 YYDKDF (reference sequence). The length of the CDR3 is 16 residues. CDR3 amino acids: CATSRGATGNTGELFF. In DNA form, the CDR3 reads TGTGCCACCAGCAGAGGTGCGACAGGGAACACCGGGGAGCTGTTTTTT.

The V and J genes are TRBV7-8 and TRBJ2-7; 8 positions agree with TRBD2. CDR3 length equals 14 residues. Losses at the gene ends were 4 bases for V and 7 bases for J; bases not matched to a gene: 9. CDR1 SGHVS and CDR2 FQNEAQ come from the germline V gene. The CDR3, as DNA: TGTGCCAGCAGCTCATCGGGGGGGCGCGGGGAGCAGTACGTC. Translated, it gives CASSSSGGRGEQYV.

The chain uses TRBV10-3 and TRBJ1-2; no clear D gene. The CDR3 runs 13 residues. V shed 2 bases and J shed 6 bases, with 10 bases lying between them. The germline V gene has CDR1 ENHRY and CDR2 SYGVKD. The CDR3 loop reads CAISEREENGYTF. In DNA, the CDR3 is TGTGCCATCAGTGAGCGGGAGGAGAATGGCTACACCTTC.

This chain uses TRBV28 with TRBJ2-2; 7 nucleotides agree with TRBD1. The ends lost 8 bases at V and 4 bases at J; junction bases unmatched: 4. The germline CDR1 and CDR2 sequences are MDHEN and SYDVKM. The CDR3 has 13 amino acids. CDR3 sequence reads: CASGGQSTGELFF. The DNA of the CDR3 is TGTGCCAGCGGGGGACAGTCCACCGGGGAGCTGTTTTTT.

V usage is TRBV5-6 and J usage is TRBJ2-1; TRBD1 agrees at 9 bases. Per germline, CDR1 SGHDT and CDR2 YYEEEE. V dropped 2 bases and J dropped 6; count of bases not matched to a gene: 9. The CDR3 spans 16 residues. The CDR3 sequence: CASSFLTGGLVNEQFF. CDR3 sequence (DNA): TGTGCCAGCAGCTTCCTGACAGGGGGACTGGTCAATGAGCAGTTCTTC.

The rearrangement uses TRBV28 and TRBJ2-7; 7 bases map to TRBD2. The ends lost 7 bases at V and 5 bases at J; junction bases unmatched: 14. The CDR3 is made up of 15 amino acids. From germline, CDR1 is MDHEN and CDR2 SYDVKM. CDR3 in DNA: TGTGCCAGCACCACCGAAGGGAGGGGTGGACACGAGCAGTACTTC. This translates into CASTTEGRGGHEQYF.

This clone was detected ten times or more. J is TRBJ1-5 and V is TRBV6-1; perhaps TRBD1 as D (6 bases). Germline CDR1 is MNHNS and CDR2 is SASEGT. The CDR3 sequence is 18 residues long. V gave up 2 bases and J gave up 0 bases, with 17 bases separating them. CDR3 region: CASSETLDSYYSNQPQHF. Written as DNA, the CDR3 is TGTGCCAGCAGTGAAACCTTGGACAGCTACTATAGCAATCAGCCCCAGCATTTT.

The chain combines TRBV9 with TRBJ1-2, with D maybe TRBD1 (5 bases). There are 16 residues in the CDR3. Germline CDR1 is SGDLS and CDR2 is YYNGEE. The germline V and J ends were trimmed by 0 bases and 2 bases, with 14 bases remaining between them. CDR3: CASSVGQGPLNYGYTF. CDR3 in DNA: TGTGCCAGCAGCGTAGGGCAGGGCCCTCTCAACTATGGCTACACCTTC.

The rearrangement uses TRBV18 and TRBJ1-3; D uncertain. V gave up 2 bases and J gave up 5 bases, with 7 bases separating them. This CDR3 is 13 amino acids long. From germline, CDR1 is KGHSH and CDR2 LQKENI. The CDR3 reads CASSPELRNTIYF. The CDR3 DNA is TGTGCCAGCTCACCAGAGTTAAGAAACACCATATATTTT.

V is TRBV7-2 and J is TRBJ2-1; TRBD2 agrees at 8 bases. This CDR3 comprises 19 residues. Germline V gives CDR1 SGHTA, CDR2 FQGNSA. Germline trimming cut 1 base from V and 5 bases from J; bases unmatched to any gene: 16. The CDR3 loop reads CASSLVREGGAGAHNEQFF. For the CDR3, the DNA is TGTGCCAGCAGCTTAGTACGGGAAGGGGGAGCGGGGGCCCACAATGAGCAGTTCTTC.

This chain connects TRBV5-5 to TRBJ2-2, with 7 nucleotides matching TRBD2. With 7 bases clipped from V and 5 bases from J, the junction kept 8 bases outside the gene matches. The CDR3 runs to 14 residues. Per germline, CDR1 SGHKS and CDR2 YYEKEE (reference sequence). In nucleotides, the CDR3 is TGTGCCAGCCAACTAGCGACTCGGACCGGGGAGCTGTTTTTT. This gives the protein CASQLATRTGELFF.

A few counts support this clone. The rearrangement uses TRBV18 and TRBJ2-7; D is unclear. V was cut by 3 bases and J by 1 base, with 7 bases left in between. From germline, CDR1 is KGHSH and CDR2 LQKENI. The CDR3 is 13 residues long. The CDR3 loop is CASSPSNSYEQYV. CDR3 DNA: TGTGCCAGCTCACCTTCTAATTCCTACGAGCAGTACGTC.

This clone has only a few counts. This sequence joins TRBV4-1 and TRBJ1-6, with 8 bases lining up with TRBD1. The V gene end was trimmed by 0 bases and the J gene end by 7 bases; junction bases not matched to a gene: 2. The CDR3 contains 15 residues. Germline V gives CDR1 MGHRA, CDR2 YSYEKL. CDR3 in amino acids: CASSQEGQDNSPLHF. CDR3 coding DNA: TGCGCCAGCAGCCAAGAGGGACAGGACAATTCACCCCTCCACTTT.

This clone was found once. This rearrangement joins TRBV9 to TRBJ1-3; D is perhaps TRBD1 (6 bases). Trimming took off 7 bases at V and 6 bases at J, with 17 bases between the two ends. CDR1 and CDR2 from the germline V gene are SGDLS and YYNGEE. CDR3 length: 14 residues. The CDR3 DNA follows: TGTGCCAGCGGCCGGACAGTGAATGAAAACACCATATATTTT. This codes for CASGRTVNENTIYF.

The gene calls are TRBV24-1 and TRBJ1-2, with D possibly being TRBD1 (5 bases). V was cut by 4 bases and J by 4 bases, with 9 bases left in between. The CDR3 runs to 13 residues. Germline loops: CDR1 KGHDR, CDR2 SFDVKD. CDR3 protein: CATSETGLYGYTF. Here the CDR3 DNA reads TGTGCCACCAGTGAAACAGGCCTCTATGGCTACACCTTC.

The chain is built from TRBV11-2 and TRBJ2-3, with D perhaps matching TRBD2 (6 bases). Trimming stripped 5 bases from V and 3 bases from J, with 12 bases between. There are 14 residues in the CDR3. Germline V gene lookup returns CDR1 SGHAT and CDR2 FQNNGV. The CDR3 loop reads CASSRDWVTDTQYF. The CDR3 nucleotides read TGTGCCAGCAGCCGGGACTGGGTAACAGATACGCAGTATTTT. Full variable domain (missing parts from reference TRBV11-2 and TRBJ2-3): EAGVAQSPRYKIIEKRQSVAFWCNPISGHATLYWYQQILGQGPKLLIQFQNNGVVDDSQLPKDRFSAERLKGVDSTLKIQPAKLEDSAVYLCASSRDWVTDTQYFGPGTRLTVL.